This T cell receptor beta chain was recorded in a study of OX40 agonist ivuxolimab in advanced cancers. Turning to the study itself: Ivuxolimab, an antibody acting as an agonist of OX40 (CD134), was used to treat patients. From roughly 20 to 85 years was the age range, with a mean of approximately 58 years, and roughly 83% were male.

General study findings and limits: No determination was made of the antigen specificity of the expanded peripheral T cells.

The method was immunoSEQ multiplex PCR; TCRdb's version includes in-frame clones alone and lacks a portion of them. The sample has over 60,000 clones; less than 90% are singletons. Looked up from germline, CDR1 is MDHEN and CDR2 is SYDVKM. The CDR3 loop spans 14 amino acids. Trimming cost V 5 bases and J 6 bases, with 15 bases left between them. With respect to this clone: Antigen: not known.

J is TRBJ2-3 and V is TRBV28, with D perhaps matching TRBD2 (7 bases). The sequences come from CD4+ or CD8+ T cells sorted from blood, collected in a trial of the OX40 agonist ivuxolimab. The source of this sequence is an adult with an advanced solid tumor such as melanoma, head and neck, liver or kidney cancer. CDR3 region: CASSGGGAIDTQYF. CDR3 DNA: TGTGCCAGCAGTGGAGGGGGGGCAATTGATACGCAGTATTTT.